The 14 T cell receptor beta chains below come from one sample, sequenced in a study of cytomegalovirus exposure and HLA in healthy donors. PCR amplification relied on 60 Vbeta primers (plus 13 Jbeta primers). Using immunoSEQ multiplex PCR, the repertoire was profiled, and TCRdb retains in-frame clones only, with some absent. This sample has about 180,000 clones; 65% to 85% occur once, and the top ten carry 1.3% to 1.5%. The specimen was PBMCs. These TCRs come from a girl aged 10 to 17 in good health and CMV-seropositive.

The chain joins TRBV7-3 to TRBJ2-1, with D tentatively TRBD1 (5 bases). Trimming pared 3 bases from V and 0 bases from J, leaving 6 bases between. The CDR3 length is 14 residues. Germline CDR1 and CDR2: SGHTA and FQGTGA. CDR3: CASSFRASYNEQFF. The CDR3 region has the DNA TGTGCCAGCAGCTTCAGGGCCTCCTACAATGAGCAGTTCTTC.

This clone appeared once. The chain employs TRBV15 and TRBJ2-7; 8 bases fit TRBD2. The CDR3 is 16 amino acids. Germline CDR1 LNHNV, CDR2 YYDKDF (reference sequence). Germline trimming cut 0 bases from V and 2 bases from J; bases unmatched to any gene: 6. CDR3: CATSRDLAGGPYEQYF. As DNA, the CDR3 is TGTGCCACCAGCAGAGATCTGGCGGGAGGTCCCTACGAGCAGTACTTC.

The chain is built from TRBV28 and TRBJ1-1, with no clear D. Germline values: CDR1 MDHEN, CDR2 SYDVKM. Trimming stripped 5 bases from V and 4 bases from J, with 17 bases between. The CDR3 spans 15 residues. CDR3 DNA: TGTGCCAGCAGTCCGACACGGGGTTATGGCACTGAAGCTTTCTTT. Protein sequence: CASSPTRGYGTEAFF.

The chain links TRBV30 to TRBJ1-3; possible D gene TRBD1, 5 bases. The V and J ends lost 5 bases and 0 bases respectively, with 14 bases between them. In germline, CDR1 is GTSNPN, CDR2 SVGIG (reference sequence). The CDR3 consists of 15 residues. Written as DNA, the CDR3 is TGTGCCTGGGGAGGGACTGCAATCTCTGGAAACACCATATATTTT. It specifies CAWGGTAISGNTIYF.

The V call is TRBV7-9, the J call TRBJ2-1; maybe TRBD2 (5 bases). This CDR3 contains 14 residues. Looked up from germline, CDR1 is SEHNR and CDR2 is FQNEAQ (reference sequence). V dropped 5 bases and J dropped 5 bases, with 13 bases sitting between them. CDR3 residues: CASSPPSGNNEQFF. The CDR3 region has the DNA TGTGCCAGCAGCCCACCATCGGGGAACAATGAGCAGTTCTTC.

The chain is built from TRBV29-1 and TRBJ2-3; 7 positions match TRBD1. The CDR3 has 14 amino acids. J lost 2 bases, V lost 5 bases, and 7 bases had no gene match. Germline V gives CDR1 SQVTM, CDR2 ANQGSEA. Here the CDR3 reads CSVLTGDDTDTQYF. Written as DNA, the CDR3 is TGCAGCGTTCTCACAGGGGACGACACAGATACGCAGTATTTT.

The chain links TRBV5-1 to TRBJ2-5; 13 bases fit TRBD2. CDR1 and CDR2 (germline): SGHRS, YFSETQ. V dropped 4 bases and J dropped 3; count of bases not matched to a gene: 3. This CDR3 contains 15 residues. The CDR3 sequence is CASSKTSGGKETQYF. The CDR3 DNA sequence: TGCGCCAGCAGCAAGACTAGCGGGGGGAAAGAGACCCAGTACTTC.

The rearrangement joins TRBV18 to TRBJ2-3; 10 bases agree with TRBD2. The CDR3 length is 16 residues. After removal of 3 bases from V and 2 bases from J, the junction contained 5 bases not matched to a gene. Germline V lookup: CDR1 KGHSH, CDR2 LQKENI. The CDR3 DNA reads as TGTGCCAGCTCACCCGGACTAGCGGAGATCACAGATACGCAGTATTTT. Translated, it gives CASSPGLAEITDTQYF.

The chain employs TRBV6-5 and TRBJ2-1; 8 bases line up with TRBD2. This CDR3 comprises 16 residues. J lost 2 bases, V lost 0 bases, and 3 bases had no gene match. Germline V gene data show CDR1 as MNHEY and CDR2 as SVGAGI. The CDR3 bases are TGTGCCAGCAGTTACTCGACGGGAGGGCCCTACAATGAGCAGTTCTTC. Amino acids: CASSYSTGGPYNEQFF.

DNA of the CDR3: TGTGCCTGGATCCTTAGCGGGAGTTACGGCGAGCAGTACTTC. It is translated as CAWILSGSYGEQYF. The chain joins TRBV30 to TRBJ2-7; 9 nucleotides agree with TRBD2. Germline CDR1 reads GTSNPN; CDR2 reads SVGIG (reference sequence). The V segment lost 4 bases and the J segment 6 bases; nucleotides outside the gene matches: 10. The CDR3 contains 14 residues.

This rearrangement joins TRBV5-4 to TRBJ2-1; 9 bases match TRBD2. Trimming removed 1 base from V and 10 bases from J; junction bases left unmatched: 6. The germline V gene has CDR1 SGHNT and CDR2 YYREEE (reference sequence). The CDR3 spans 14 residues. The CDR3 DNA reads as TGTGCCAGCAGCTTGTTGGCTAGCGGGAACGAGCAGTTCTTC. This encodes CASSLLASGNEQFF.

The chain employs TRBV6-6 and TRBJ2-1; 8 bases map to TRBD2. The CDR3 is 15 residues long. After removal of 0 bases from V and 3 bases from J, the junction contained 1 base not matched to a gene. Germline CDR1 reads MNHNY; CDR2 reads SVGAGI (reference sequence). CDR3 DNA: TGTGCCAGCAGTTACTCTAGCGGGGACTACAATGAGCAGTTCTTC. It encodes CASSYSSGDYNEQFF.

The V and J genes are TRBV6-6 and TRBJ1-5; tentatively, D is TRBD1 (6 bases). CDR1 and CDR2 (germline): MNHNY, SVGAGI (reference sequence). The V end was cut by 4 bases, the J end by 3 bases, with 13 bases between. CDR3 length equals 15 residues. The CDR3 spells CASSSTGHPNQPQHF. In DNA form, the CDR3 reads TGTGCCAGCAGTTCGACGGGACACCCCAATCAGCCCCAGCATTTT.

This clone was seen a handful of times. The V gene is TRBV7-8, the J gene TRBJ1-5; D remains unclear. The CDR3 runs 13 residues. Trimming stripped 4 bases from V and 7 bases from J, with 11 bases between. Germline CDR1 reads SGHVS; CDR2 reads FQNEAQ. This CDR3 reads CASSYDAGQPQHF. CDR3 coding DNA: TGTGCCAGCAGCTACGACGCGGGGCAGCCCCAGCATTTT.